The 24 T cell receptor beta chains below were found in one sample sequenced in a study of blood T cell repertoires in COVID-19. Sequenced by immunoSEQ multiplex PCR; TCRdb stores in-frame clones only, minus some. Found here are about 140,000 clones, 84% of them singletons; the top ten hold roughly 10%. Sequenced input: peripheral blood. Every receptor here comes from a man aged 60 to 69 with active or convalescent COVID-19.

The gene calls are TRBV6-5 and TRBJ1-1, with a possible D match to TRBD1 (5 bases). The V gene lost 8 bases and the J gene lost 5 bases, with 18 bases spanning the gap. Germline assignment: CDR1 MNHEY and CDR2 SVGAGI. CDR3 size: 14 residues. This CDR3 reads CASRRGGVGTEAFF. CDR3 nucleotide sequence: TGTGCCAGCCGCCGCGGAGGGGTTGGTACTGAAGCTTTCTTT.

This clone was detected only a few times. J is TRBJ2-1 and V is TRBV14, with a possible D match to TRBD2 (6 bases). CDR1 and CDR2 (germline): SGHDN, FVKESK. V lost 4 bases and J 6 bases, leaving 13 bases between the germline ends. The CDR3 length is 14 residues. The CDR3 region is CASSPPRDANEQFF. CDR3 DNA: TGTGCCAGCAGCCCGCCGCGGGATGCCAATGAGCAGTTCTTC.

The chain combines TRBV7-9 with TRBJ1-4; perhaps TRBD1 as D (5 bases). CDR3 size: 15 residues. V lost 2 bases, J lost 5 bases, and 12 bases lay in between. Per the germline V gene, CDR1 is SEHNR and CDR2 is FQNEAQ (reference sequence). The CDR3 sequence: CASSLFRRGNEKLFF. The CDR3 bases are TGTGCCAGCAGCTTATTTAGACGGGGGAATGAAAAACTGTTTTTT.

This sequence joins TRBV7-2 and TRBJ1-2; 9 nucleotides match TRBD1. The CDR3 runs to 17 residues. Germline V gene data show CDR1 as SGHTA and CDR2 as FQGNSA. V lost 1 base to trimming and J lost 5 bases; unmatched junction nucleotides: 11. The CDR3: CASSLDADRGEGYGYTF. The CDR3 nucleotides are TGTGCCAGCAGCTTAGATGCGGACAGGGGAGAAGGGTATGGCTACACCTTC.

This chain uses TRBV7-8 with TRBJ2-1; TRBD1 agrees at 7 bases. Germline V gene data show CDR1 as SGHVS and CDR2 as FQNEAQ. The CDR3 spans 15 residues. V dropped 5 bases and J dropped 6; count of bases not matched to a gene: 10. CDR3 nucleotide sequence: TGTGCCAGCAGCCCTCCGACAGGGTCTTTCAATGAGCAGTTCTTC. It codes for CASSPPTGSFNEQFF.

CDR3 in DNA: TGCAGTGCTAGTCGCTCCGGGTACACAACAAATTCACCCCTCCACTTT. Its translation is CSASRSGYTTNSPLHF. J is TRBJ1-6 and V is TRBV20-1; unclear D gene. Between the trimmed V and J ends, which lost 3 bases and 7 bases, there was a span of 19 bases. The CDR3 runs to 16 residues. The germline CDR1 and CDR2 sequences are DFQATT and SNEGSKA (reference sequence).

The gene calls are TRBV6-1 and TRBJ2-5; 12 bases match TRBD2. This CDR3 spans 17 amino acids. Trimming at V came to 4 bases and at J to 0 bases, leaving 6 bases not matched to a gene. Germline values: CDR1 MNHNS, CDR2 SASEGT. The CDR3 region is CASSGVTSGGYQETQYF. The CDR3 DNA reads TGTGCCAGCAGTGGGGTAACTAGCGGGGGGTACCAAGAGACCCAGTACTTC.

This clone was counted once. The V gene is TRBV10-3, the J gene TRBJ2-3; D gene uncertain. The V gene lost 3 bases and the J gene lost 6 bases, with 10 bases spanning the gap. Per germline, CDR1 ENHRY and CDR2 SYGVKD. CDR3 length: 13 residues. The CDR3 DNA sequence: TGTGCCATCAGTGATATGGCCACGGATACGCAGTATTTT. Translated, it gives CAISDMATDTQYF.

V is TRBV6-5 and J is TRBJ2-4, with 8 bases lining up with TRBD1. Germline loops: CDR1 MNHEY, CDR2 SVGAGI. CDR3 length equals 14 residues. V lost 7 bases, J lost 4 bases, and 6 bases stayed unmatched. CDR3 region: CASNNRGSKNIQYF. CDR3 in DNA: TGTGCCAGCAACAACAGGGGGTCGAAAAACATTCAGTACTTC.

This clone was counted only a few times. This chain links TRBV15 with TRBJ2-2, with TRBD1 as a possible D gene (7 bases). The V end lost 2 bases, the J end lost 5 bases, and 15 bases lay between the germline ends. The CDR3 contains 16 residues. Germline CDR1 is LNHNV and CDR2 is YYDKDF (reference sequence). The CDR3 nucleotides read TGTGCCACCAGCAGACGGGAGACAGGGAGAACCGGGGAGCTGTTTTTT. It encodes CATSRRETGRTGELFF.

This clone was found once. The same CDR3 can be traced to other DNA sequences in this sample. The chain carries TRBV5-6 and TRBJ1-5; no definite D call. V lost 0 bases and J lost 1, with 8 bases in between. The CDR3 runs 15 residues. Germline loops: CDR1 SGHDT, CDR2 YYEEEE. The CDR3: CASSLGGLSNQPQHF. CDR3 nucleotides: TGTGCCAGCAGCTTGGGAGGGCTGAGCAATCAGCCCCAGCATTTT.

This chain uses TRBV9 with TRBJ2-5; 13 nucleotides align to TRBD2. Germline CDR1 is SGDLS and CDR2 is YYNGEE. The CDR3 length is 19 residues. Unmatched junction bases numbered 12, after V lost 3 bases and J lost 1 base. The CDR3 protein is CASSGRLAGGSLVQETQYF. The CDR3 region has the DNA TGTGCCAGCAGCGGCCGACTAGCGGGGGGATCCCTAGTCCAAGAGACCCAGTACTTC.

The CDR3 coding sequence is TGCGCCAGCAGCCAAGAACCCCACCCGATAGCAACTAATGAAAAACTGTTTTTT. It encodes CASSQEPHPIATNEKLFF. The V and J genes are TRBV4-1 and TRBJ1-4; D is ambiguous. The length of the CDR3 is 18 residues. Per germline, CDR1 MGHRA and CDR2 YSYEKL. Trimming shortened V by 0 bases and J by 0 bases, and 14 bases separated the two germline ends.

The chain employs TRBV3-1 (or the pseudogene TRBV3-2) and TRBJ2-2, with 8 nucleotides matching TRBD2. CDR1 LGHDT and CDR2 YNNKEL come from the germline V gene (reference sequence). With 4 bases clipped from V and 1 base from J, the junction kept 2 bases outside the gene matches. This CDR3 has 15 amino acids. CDR3 in amino acids: CASSPSGGNTGELFF. CDR3 nucleotides: TGTGCCAGCAGCCCGAGCGGGGGGAACACCGGGGAGCTGTTTTTT.

The chain joins TRBV2 to TRBJ1-2; 10 nucleotides agree with TRBD1. CDR1 and CDR2 from the germline V gene are SNHLY and FYNNEI. V trimming: 4 bases; J trimming: 3 bases; junction bases outside the gene matches: 5. The CDR3 covers 15 residues. The CDR3 here is CASSAAGTGDYGYTF. CDR3 nucleotides: TGTGCCAGCAGTGCCGCCGGGACAGGGGACTATGGCTACACCTTC.

The rearrangement uses TRBV6-6 and TRBJ1-1; 9 bases fit TRBD1. J gave up 7 bases and V 5 bases, and 14 bases lay outside the gene matches. Germline assignment: CDR1 MNHNY and CDR2 SVGAGI (reference sequence). CDR3 length: 16 residues. CDR3 sequence: CASSPGQGRGYGEAFF. CDR3 nucleotide sequence: TGTGCCAGCAGTCCCGGACAGGGGAGAGGGTACGGTGAAGCTTTCTTT.

The gene calls are TRBV7-8 and TRBJ2-1; TRBD2 aligns across 8 bases. The V gene end was trimmed by 3 bases and the J gene end by 0 bases; junction bases not matched to a gene: 7. Germline V gene sequence: CDR1 SGHVS, CDR2 FQNEAQ. The CDR3 spans 17 residues. The DNA for the CDR3 is TGTGCCAGCAGCTTTCGGACTAGCCGGAGCTCCTACAATGAGCAGTTCTTC. Translated: CASSFRTSRSSYNEQFF.

The rearrangement joins TRBV7-9 to TRBJ1-3; weak D call: TRBD1 (6 bases). V was trimmed by 4 bases and J by 0 bases, leaving 19 bases between them. The germline gives CDR1 SEHNR, CDR2 FQNEAQ (reference sequence). The CDR3 covers 18 residues. The CDR3 loop is CASSSTPGQITSGNTIYF. The CDR3 DNA sequence: TGTGCCAGCAGCTCGACTCCGGGACAAATAACCTCTGGAAACACCATATATTTT.

V and J are TRBV4-1 and TRBJ1-1; D not resolved. Deletions cut 0 bases from V and 4 bases from J, with 24 bases between. The CDR3 contains 19 residues. Looked up from germline, CDR1 is MGHRA and CDR2 is YSYEKL. In nucleotides, the CDR3 is TGCGCCAGCAGCCAAGATCTAGTGGGGAGACGGCTTCTGACCACTGAAGCTTTCTTT. Its protein is CASSQDLVGRRLLTTEAFF.

V usage is TRBV5-1 and J usage is TRBJ2-3; 13 bases are shared with TRBD2. The germline CDR1 and CDR2 sequences are SGHRS and YFSETQ. Trimming at V came to 4 bases and at J to 2 bases, leaving 4 bases not matched to a gene. CDR3 length: 16 amino acids. The CDR3: CASSPGTSGNTDTQYF. The CDR3 DNA reads TGCGCCAGCAGCCCCGGGACTAGCGGGAACACAGATACGCAGTATTTT.

This chain joins TRBV4-3 and TRBJ1-4; 9 positions match TRBD1. The junction had 8 bases not matched to a gene; V was cut back by 4 bases and J by 8 bases. The CDR3 has 15 residues. The germline V gene encodes CDR1 LGHNA and CDR2 YSLEER. The chain's CDR3 is CASSRGGTGLEKLFF. CDR3 DNA sequence: TGCGCCAGCAGCCGGGGAGGGACAGGGTTGGAAAAACTGTTTTTT.

By sample fraction, this clone is medium-sized. One junction end disagrees with the germline gene, perhaps due to a read error. The V gene is TRBV7-7, the J gene TRBJ2-1, with 10 positions matching TRBD2. The length of the CDR3 is 15 residues. Germline loops: CDR1 SSHAT, CDR2 FNYEAQ (reference sequence). The CDR3 is CASSYSSGGDNEQFF. CDR3 sequence (DNA): TGTGCTAGCAGCTATTCTAGCGGGGGAGACAATGAGCAGTTCTTC.

The chain links TRBV13 to TRBJ1-6; D gene unclear. In germline, CDR1 is PRHDT, CDR2 FYEKMQ (reference sequence). V lost 1 base and J lost 5, with 6 bases in between. This CDR3 comprises 14 residues. CDR3 nucleotides: TGTGCCAGCAGCTTAGAAGGAGATAATTCACCCCTCCACTTT. It is translated as CASSLEGDNSPLHF.

The chain employs TRBV24-1 and TRBJ2-1, with 13 positions matching TRBD2. The CDR3 extends over 16 amino acids. Germline V gene lookup returns CDR1 KGHDR and CDR2 SFDVKD. V shed 3 bases and J 2 bases; nucleotides not matched to a gene: 0. CDR3 DNA sequence: TGTGCCACCAGTGATGGACTAGCGGGGGCCTACAATGAGCAGTTCTTC. Translated: CATSDGLAGAYNEQFF.